These 14 T cell receptor beta chains originate from one sample sequenced in a study of blood T cell repertoires in COVID-19. The table came from immunoSEQ multiplex PCR; TCRdb's copy has only in-frame clones and leaves some out. The sample has under 75,000 clones; around 86% are singletons. The sample taken for sequencing was peripheral blood. All receptors come from a woman aged 18 to 35 with acute or convalescent COVID-19.

The chain recombines TRBV6-1 with TRBJ2-7; tentative D call: TRBD2 (7 bases). The ends were cut back, 1 base at V and 1 base at J, with 14 bases in the middle. The germline V gene has CDR1 MNHNS and CDR2 SASEGT. The CDR3 consists of 16 residues. This CDR3 is CASSEVRAGHSYEQYF. The CDR3 nucleotides read TGTGCCAGCAGTGAAGTCAGAGCGGGACATTCCTACGAGCAGTACTTC.

The chain joins TRBV13 to TRBJ1-1, with 7 bases lining up with TRBD1. In germline, CDR1 is PRHDT, CDR2 FYEKMQ (reference sequence). Trimming at V came to 6 bases and at J to 5 bases, leaving 6 bases not matched to a gene. CDR3 length: 13 residues. CDR3 protein: CASSPTGQTEAFF. The CDR3 coding sequence is TGTGCCAGCAGTCCGACAGGGCAAACTGAAGCTTTCTTT.

The rearrangement uses TRBV6-6 and TRBJ1-2, with unresolved D. V gave up 5 bases and J gave up 1 base, with 8 bases separating them. The CDR3 totals 13 residues. CDR1 is MNHNY and CDR2 is SVGAGI in the germline V gene (reference sequence). DNA for the CDR3: TGTGCCAGCAGTCACAGAATTAACTATGGCTACACCTTC. This gives the protein CASSHRINYGYTF.

The CDR3 region has the DNA TGCAGTGCTAGTTCACAGGCTTACTCCATGAACACTGAAGCTTTCTTT. Protein: CSASSQAYSMNTEAFF. The chain joins TRBV20-1 to TRBJ1-1; tentative D call: TRBD1 (5 bases). The ends were cut back, 3 bases at V and 0 bases at J, with 17 bases in the middle. Germline loops: CDR1 DFQATT, CDR2 SNEGSKA (reference sequence). This CDR3 has 16 amino acids.

The chain is built from TRBV18 and TRBJ2-5, with 10 bases identical to TRBD1. The length of the CDR3 is 15 residues. Germline values: CDR1 KGHSH, CDR2 LQKENI. J gave up 2 bases and V 3 bases, and 3 bases lay outside the gene matches. The DNA for the CDR3 is TGTGCCAGCTCACCGGGACAGGGGTCGCAAGAGACCCAGTACTTC. Translated, it gives CASSPGQGSQETQYF.

V and J are TRBV5-1 and TRBJ2-7; possible D gene TRBD2, 6 bases. Per germline, CDR1 SGHRS and CDR2 YFSETQ. V lost 1 base and J lost 2, with 10 bases in between. This CDR3 is 14 amino acids long. CDR3 residues: CASSLFGSAYEQYF. CDR3 bases: TGCGCCAGCAGCTTGTTCGGGAGCGCCTACGAGCAGTACTTC.

The gene calls are TRBV5-1 and TRBJ1-5, with D maybe TRBD1 (5 bases). There are 15 residues in the CDR3. Germline V gene sequence: CDR1 SGHRS, CDR2 YFSETQ. V gave up 4 bases and J gave up 3 bases, with 14 bases separating them. This CDR3 reads CASSLIAGDNQPQHF. In nucleotides, the CDR3 is TGCGCCAGCAGCCTGATAGCGGGGGACAATCAGCCCCAGCATTTT.

This chain connects TRBV29-1 to TRBJ2-1; weak D call: TRBD1 (5 bases). CDR3 length: 12 amino acids. Trimming removed 8 bases at V and 8 bases at J, with 16 bases between. Germline CDR1 SQVTM, CDR2 ANQGSEA. CDR3 nucleotides: TGCAGCTTCCTGACAGTGTCGTATGAGCAGTTCTTC. It translates to CSFLTVSYEQFF.

This clone was seen only a few times. This chain joins TRBV9 and TRBJ2-3, with 10 bases that match TRBD2. Germline loops: CDR1 SGDLS, CDR2 YYNGEE. This CDR3 has 18 amino acids. With 0 bases clipped from V and 0 bases from J, the junction kept 7 bases outside the gene matches. CDR3 DNA: TGTGCCAGCAGCGTAGCCCTATCTAGCGGGGGCAGCACAGATACGCAGTATTTT. It codes for CASSVALSSGGSTDTQYF.

The gene calls are TRBV6-1 and TRBJ1-2; 7 bases fit TRBD1. CDR1 is MNHNS and CDR2 is SASEGT in the germline V gene. J was trimmed by 5 bases and V by 3 bases; bases with no gene match: 12. The CDR3 sequence is 16 residues long. The CDR3 protein is CASSDLTGTENYGYTF. For the CDR3, the DNA is TGTGCCAGCAGTGATTTAACCGGGACAGAGAATTATGGCTACACCTTC.

J is TRBJ2-5 and V is TRBV7-2; D is uncertain. CDR1 is SGHTA, CDR2 FQGNSA, per germline. The CDR3 runs 14 residues. Trimming cost V 4 bases and J 2 bases, with 11 bases left between them. The DNA for the CDR3 is TGTGCCAGCAGCTCCCCCGCGCGGCAAGAGACCCAGTACTTC. This sequence encodes CASSSPARQETQYF.

The gene calls are TRBV4-2 and TRBJ2-3, with 9 bases matching TRBD2. Germline V gene sequence: CDR1 LGHNA, CDR2 YNFKEQ. The trim removed 4 bases at V and 2 bases at J, leaving 7 bases unmatched. The CDR3 is made up of 16 amino acids. This CDR3 is CASSPLLAGFTDTQYF. CDR3 nucleotides: TGTGCCAGCAGCCCCCTCCTAGCGGGGTTCACAGATACGCAGTATTTT.

The chain combines TRBV14 with TRBJ1-4, with no clear D. Trimming took 1 base from V and 6 from J, leaving 6 bases between them. CDR1 is SGHDN and CDR2 is FVKESK in the germline V gene. This CDR3 is built from 13 residues. In nucleotides, the CDR3 is TGTGCCAGCAGCCAAGTCCCGGATGAAAAACTGTTTTTT. Translated: CASSQVPDEKLFF.

The chain combines TRBV6-5 with TRBJ1-2; D remains unclear. Germline V lookup: CDR1 MNHEY, CDR2 SVGAGI. V was cut by 2 bases and J by 0 bases, with 4 bases left in between. The CDR3 totals 13 residues. The CDR3: CASSYHTNYGYTF. CDR3 in DNA: TGTGCCAGCAGTTACCACACTAACTATGGCTACACCTTC.